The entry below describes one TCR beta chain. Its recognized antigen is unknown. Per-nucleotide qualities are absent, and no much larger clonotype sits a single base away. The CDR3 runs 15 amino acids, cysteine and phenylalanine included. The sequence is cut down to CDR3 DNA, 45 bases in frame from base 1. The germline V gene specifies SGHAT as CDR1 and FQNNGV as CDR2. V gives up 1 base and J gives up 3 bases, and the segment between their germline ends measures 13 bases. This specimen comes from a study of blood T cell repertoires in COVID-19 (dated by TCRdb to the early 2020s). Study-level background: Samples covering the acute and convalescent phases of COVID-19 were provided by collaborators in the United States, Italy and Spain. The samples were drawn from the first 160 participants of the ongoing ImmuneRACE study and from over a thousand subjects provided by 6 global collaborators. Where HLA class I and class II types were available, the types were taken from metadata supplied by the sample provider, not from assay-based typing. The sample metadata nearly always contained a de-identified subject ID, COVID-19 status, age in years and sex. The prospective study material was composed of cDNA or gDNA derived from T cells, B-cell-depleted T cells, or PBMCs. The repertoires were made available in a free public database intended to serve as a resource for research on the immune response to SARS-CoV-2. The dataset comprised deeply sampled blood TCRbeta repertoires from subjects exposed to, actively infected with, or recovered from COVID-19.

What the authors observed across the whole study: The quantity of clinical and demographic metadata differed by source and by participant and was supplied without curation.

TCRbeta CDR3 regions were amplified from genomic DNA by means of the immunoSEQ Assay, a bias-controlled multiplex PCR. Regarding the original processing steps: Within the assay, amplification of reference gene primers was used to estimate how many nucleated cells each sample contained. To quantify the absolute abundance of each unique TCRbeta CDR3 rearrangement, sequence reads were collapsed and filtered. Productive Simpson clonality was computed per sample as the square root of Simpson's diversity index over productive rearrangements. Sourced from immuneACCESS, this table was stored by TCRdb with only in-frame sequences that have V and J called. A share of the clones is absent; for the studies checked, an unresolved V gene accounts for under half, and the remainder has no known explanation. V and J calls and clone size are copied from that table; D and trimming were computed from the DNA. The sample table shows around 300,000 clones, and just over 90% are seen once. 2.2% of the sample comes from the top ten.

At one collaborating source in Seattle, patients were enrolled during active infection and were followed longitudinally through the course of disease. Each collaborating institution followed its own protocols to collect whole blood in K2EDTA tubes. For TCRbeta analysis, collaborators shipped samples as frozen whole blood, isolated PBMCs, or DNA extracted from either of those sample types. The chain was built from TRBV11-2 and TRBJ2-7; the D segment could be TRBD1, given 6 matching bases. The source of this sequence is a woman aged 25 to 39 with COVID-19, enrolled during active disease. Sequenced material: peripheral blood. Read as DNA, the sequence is TGTGCCAGCAGCTTAGCAGGTAGGGGGAGCTACGAGCAGTACTTC. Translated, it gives CASSLAGRGSYEQYF. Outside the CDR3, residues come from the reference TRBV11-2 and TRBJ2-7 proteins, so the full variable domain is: EAGVAQSPRYKIIEKRQSVAFWCNPISGHATLYWYQQILGQGPKLLIQFQNNGVVDDSQLPKDRFSAERLKGVDSTLKIQPAKLEDSAVYLCASSLAGRGSYEQYFGPGTRLTVT.